This T cell receptor beta chain was recovered during a study of T cell responses to AZD1222 COVID-19 vaccine (dated by TCRdb to the early 2020s). Notes on the research overall: A total of approximately 240 trial participants underwent TCR sequencing, of whom 207 had received two doses of AZD1222 and around 25 had received two doses of the MenACWY control vaccine. Enrollment into the trials was organized by age into subgroups of 18-55, 56-69 and 70-plus years, and those subgroups contained roughly 160, 29 and 62 TCR-sequenced participants, respectively.

Beyond this particular receptor, the publication reports: In the small 56-69-year group, the increase in depth fell short of significance, most likely because of low power. The vaccine-associated CD4 TCRs covered the entire spike protein, and the dominant responses fell in regions 160-218 and 743-854. Conclusions about previously exposed vaccinees are limited, since just 5 or 6 AZD1222 recipients were seropositive for SARS-CoV-2 at baseline. A significant rise in spike-specific TCR breadth and depth was observed after two AZD1222 doses relative to day 0 and relative to MenACWY recipients. Epitopes outside the regions mutated in the B.1.351 and B.1.1.7 variants were reportedly recognized by nearly half of the unique spike-specific TCRs. Because no day 14 peak-response samples were available, repertoires were characterized only after the peak T cell response. Participants were mostly white British, with more females than males. The authors suggested clonal diversity may have been underestimated.

This clone was found once. No cognate antigen has been identified for it. Base-call qualities are not available, and no considerably larger clone is one nucleotide away. The CDR3 regions of human TCRbeta chains were subjected to immunosequencing. The original pipeline was this. TCRs in the repertoires were matched against a reference library of SARS-CoV-2-specific TCRs that had been generated with the MIRA antigen-specificity platform. Breadth was defined as the fraction of unique TCRs that were SARS-CoV-2-associated. Depth was defined as the fraction of total T cells that were SARS-CoV-2-associated. Using the MIRA data, each spike-specific TCR was mapped to the spike region that the TCR reacts to and placed in a CD4 or CD8 class. Log10-transformed breadth and depth values were compared by one-way ANOVA with Sidak's multiple comparisons tests. Drawn from immuneACCESS, this table holds only the in-frame rearrangements with V and J called that TCRdb kept. Clones are partly lost; checked studies trace under half to an unresolved V gene and leave the rest unexplained. V and J calls and clone size come straight from that table; D and trimming were deduced from the DNA. Recorded for this sample are 90,000 to 120,000 clones; over 85% of them occurred a single time. 3.1% of the sample comes from the top ten.

Per the publication, the time point label means: baseline before first vaccination. The treatment or condition label on this specimen signifies: meningococcal conjugate vaccine given as trial control. Samples from vaccinated people were obtained from the UK trials COV001 and COV002, which included a single-blind randomized controlled phase 2/3 trial of AZD1222 (ChAdOx1 nCoV-19) in healthy adults. Trial participant PBMC samples were collected at day 0 and day 28 after the second dose for TCRbeta chain sequencing. For this chain, trimming is 7 bases at the V end and 2 bases at the J end, and the number of junction bases without a gene match is 13. From the cysteine up to the phenylalanine, the CDR3 has a length of 17 residues. Of all the DNA, just the CDR3 is kept, 51 bases in frame from base 1. CDR1 is given as SGDLS and CDR2 as YYNGEE, both from the germline V gene.

The material sequenced was peripheral blood, taken on day 0 of MenACWY control vaccination. This TCR came from an adult in good health. The sequence links TRBV9 to TRBJ2-5; a stretch of 11 junction bases matches TRBD2. The CDR3: CASSPTGLADLQETQYF. The nucleotide sequence reads as follows: TGTGCCAGCTCCCCAACGGGACTAGCGGACCTACAAGAGACCCAGTACTTC.